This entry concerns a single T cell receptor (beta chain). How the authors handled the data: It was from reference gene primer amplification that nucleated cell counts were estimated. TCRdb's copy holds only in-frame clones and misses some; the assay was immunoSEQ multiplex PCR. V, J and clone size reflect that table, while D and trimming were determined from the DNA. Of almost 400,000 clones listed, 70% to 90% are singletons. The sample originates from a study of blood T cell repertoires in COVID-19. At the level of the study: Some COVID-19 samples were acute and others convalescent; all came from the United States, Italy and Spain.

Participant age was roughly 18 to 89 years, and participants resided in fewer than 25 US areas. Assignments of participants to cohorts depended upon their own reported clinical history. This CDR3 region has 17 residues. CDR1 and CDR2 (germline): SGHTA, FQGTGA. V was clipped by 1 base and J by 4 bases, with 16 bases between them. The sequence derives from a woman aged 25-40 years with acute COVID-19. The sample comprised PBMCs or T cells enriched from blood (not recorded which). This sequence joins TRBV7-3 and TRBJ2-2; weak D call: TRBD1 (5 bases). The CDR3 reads CASSLSPGWQGTGELFF. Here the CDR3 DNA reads TGTGCCAGCAGCTTAAGTCCGGGTTGGCAGGGCACCGGGGAGCTGTTTTTT.